This is a list of T cell receptor beta chains from one sample in a study of cytomegalovirus exposure and HLA in healthy donors. This table comes from immunoSEQ multiplex PCR, and its TCRdb copy is limited to in-frame clones, with some not included. The data contain 150,000 to 200,000 clones, approximately 86% of them singletons. Source material: PBMCs. The origin of the receptors is a man younger than 40 in good health and CMV-seropositive. CDR3s include the opening cysteine and the closing phenylalanine or tryptophan. D genes are given only for firm matches. Rows give clone size only sometimes, using once, few, many, or a class for an expanded clone.

V,size,D,J,CDR3,DNA
TRBV6-6,.,TRBD1,TRBJ1-2,CASNPDRKNYGYTF,TGTGCCAGCAATCCGGACAGGAAAAACTATGGCTACACCTTC
TRBV18,many,.,TRBJ1-5,CASSQDYSNQPQHF,TGTGCCAGCTCGCAGGATTATAGCAATCAGCCCCAGCATTTT
TRBV27,.,.,TRBJ1-2,CASGVSFRGHYGYTF,TGTGCCAGCGGTGTAAGCTTCAGGGGCCACTATGGCTACACCTTC
TRBV5-1,.,TRBD1,TRBJ1-2,CASSRPGQGDSGYTF,TGCGCCAGCAGCCGACCGGGACAGGGCGATTCTGGCTACACCTTC
TRBV5-1,many,.,TRBJ1-6,CASSLDNYSYNSPLHF,TGCGCCAGCAGCTTGGACAATTACTCCTATAATTCACCCCTCCACTTT
TRBV9,.,.,TRBJ1-1,CASSEGAATEAFF,TGTGCCAGCAGCGAAGGGGCGGCCACTGAAGCTTTCTTT
TRBV4-1,.,TRBD1,TRBJ1-4,CASSQDRRGLGEKLFF,TGCGCCAGCAGCCAAGATAGAAGGGGGCTAGGTGAAAAACTGTTTTTT
TRBV5-1,once,.,TRBJ1-2,CASSSMGSTGGGYTF,TGCGCCAGCAGCTCTATGGGGAGCACCGGGGGTGGCTACACCTTC
TRBV30,few,.,TRBJ1-1,CAWSTTEGTEAFF,TGTGCCTGGAGTACTACAGAGGGCACTGAAGCTTTCTTT
TRBV4-1,.,.,TRBJ1-3,CASSQDSTRPSGNTIYF,TGCGCCAGCAGCCAAGACTCGACACGGCCATCTGGAAACACCATATATTTT
TRBV5-1,.,TRBD2,TRBJ2-7,CASSLWPSGGAQEQYF,TGCGCCAGCAGCTTGTGGCCTAGCGGGGGGGCCCAAGAGCAGTACTTC
TRBV19,once,.,TRBJ1-4,CASTASLGEKLFF,TGTGCCAGCACCGCTAGCTTAGGTGAAAAACTGTTTTTT
TRBV9,.,TRBD1,TRBJ1-2,CASSVGGGSNTGYTF,TGTGCCAGCAGCGTAGGAGGGGGCTCGAATACGGGCTACACCTTC
TRBV27,.,TRBD1,TRBJ2-7,CASSSSGQIVSYEQYF,TGTGCCAGCAGTTCCTCGGGACAGATAGTATCCTACGAGCAGTACTTC
TRBV6-1,few,.,TRBJ2-5,CASSDPGGAETQYF,TGTGCCAGCAGTGACCCTGGAGGGGCTGAGACCCAGTACTTC
TRBV19,.,.,TRBJ2-1,CASSPGRYNEQFF,TGTGCCAGTAGTCCAGGCAGATACAATGAGCAGTTCTTC
TRBV7-2,once,TRBD2,TRBJ2-3,CASSPWLAGGSTDTQYF,TGTGCCAGCAGCCCGTGGCTAGCGGGGGGGAGCACAGATACGCAGTATTTT
TRBV6-6,.,.,TRBJ2-7,CASGSTGIYEQYF,TGTGCCAGCGGATCGACGGGTATCTACGAGCAGTACTTC
TRBV27,.,TRBD1,TRBJ1-1,CASSSRGQKNTEAFF,TGTGCCAGCAGTTCGAGGGGGCAGAAGAACACTGAAGCTTTCTTT
TRBV19,few,TRBD2,TRBJ2-1,CATSLAGGLDEQFF,TGTGCCACCTCCCTAGCGGGGGGGCTTGATGAGCAGTTCTTC
TRBV7-8,.,.,TRBJ1-3,CATSPDSSGNTIYF,TGTGCCACCAGCCCCGACAGCTCTGGAAACACCATATATTTT
TRBV7-6,.,.,TRBJ1-1,CASSSEINTEAFF,TGTGCCAGCAGCTCGGAGATAAACACTGAAGCTTTCTTT
TRBV5-6,.,TRBD2,TRBJ2-5,CASTDGGGSAKETQYF,TGTGCCAGCACCGATGGGGGGGGGTCGGCCAAAGAGACCCAGTACTTC
TRBV11-2,once,.,TRBJ1-2,CASSLGGRIYGYTF,TGTGCCAGCAGCTTAGGTGGCCGAATCTATGGCTACACCTTC
TRBV9,.,.,TRBJ1-5,CASSVAGGFNQPQHF,TGTGCCAGCAGCGTTGCAGGTGGTTTCAATCAGCCCCAGCATTTT
TRBV19,.,TRBD1,TRBJ1-2,CASSPGQGSFGYTF,TGTGCCAGTAGTCCAGGACAGGGGAGTTTTGGCTACACCTTC
TRBV4-3,.,TRBD1,TRBJ1-2,CASSQVFRGQAYGYTF,TGCGCCAGCAGCCAAGTTTTCAGGGGGCAAGCCTATGGCTACACCTTC
TRBV18,.,.,TRBJ2-7,CASSAGSYEQYF,TGTGCCAGCTCAGCCGGCTCCTACGAGCAGTACTTC
TRBV29-1,.,.,TRBJ2-2,CSVEDWTTNTGELFF,TGCAGCGTAGAGGACTGGACTACGAACACCGGGGAGCTGTTTTTT
TRBV7-9,.,TRBD2,TRBJ2-7,CASSGTSPYEQYF,TGTGCCAGCAGCGGGACTAGTCCCTACGAGCAGTACTTC
TRBV6-6,many,TRBD1,TRBJ1-2,CASSFTGTGNSGYTF,TGTGCCAGCAGTTTCACCGGGACAGGGAACTCTGGCTACACCTTC
TRBV5-8,.,TRBD1,TRBJ2-7,CASRHQRDRDYEQYF,TGTGCCAGCAGACATCAACGGGACAGAGACTACGAGCAGTACTTC
TRBV5-1,.,.,TRBJ1-4,CASNGGGADNEKLFF,TGCGCCAGCAACGGGGGGGGCGCTGATAATGAAAAACTGTTTTTT
TRBV18,.,TRBD1,TRBJ2-7,CASSSGQGYEQYF,TGTGCCAGCTCATCGGGACAGGGCTACGAGCAGTACTTC
TRBV7-2,.,TRBD2,TRBJ2-1,CASSTSGGVLYEQFF,TGTGCCAGCAGCACTAGCGGGGGGGTACTCTATGAGCAGTTCTTC
TRBV27,once,TRBD2,TRBJ2-5,CASSYLAGIQETQYF,TGTGCCAGCAGTTACCTAGCGGGGATCCAAGAGACCCAGTACTTC
TRBV5-1,.,TRBD1,TRBJ2-6,CASSLDRGEAGANVLTF,TGCGCCAGCAGCTTGGACAGGGGGGAGGCTGGGGCCAACGTCCTGACTTTC
TRBV4-3,.,.,TRBJ1-2,CASSQVGAPTAGYTF,TGCGCCAGCAGCCAAGTCGGAGCCCCCACGGCGGGCTACACCTTC
TRBV11-3,.,.,TRBJ2-7,CASSPSAGHFDEQYF,TGTGCCAGCAGCCCATCGGCAGGGCATTTCGACGAGCAGTACTTC
TRBV6-1,.,TRBD1,TRBJ1-6,CASSDGAGGNFGNSPLHF,TGTGCCAGCAGTGACGGGGCAGGGGGTAACTTTGGTAATTCACCCCTCCACTTT
TRBV29-1,.,.,TRBJ1-1,CSVERRGGTEAFF,TGCAGCGTTGAGCGGAGGGGAGGCACTGAAGCTTTCTTT
TRBV7-2,.,.,TRBJ2-5,CASSLSFRQETQYF,TGTGCCAGCAGCTTGTCTTTTCGCCAAGAGACCCAGTACTTC
TRBV7-9,.,TRBD2,TRBJ2-3,CASSSQAGRGGADTQYF,TGTGCCAGCAGCTCCCAAGCGGGGCGGGGGGGCGCAGATACGCAGTATTTT
TRBV18,.,.,TRBJ1-1,CASSPGQNTEAFF,TGTGCCAGCTCACCCGGACAGAACACTGAAGCTTTCTTT
TRBV9,.,.,TRBJ2-3,CASSVGSWGPDTQYF,TGTGCCAGCAGCGTGGGATCTTGGGGCCCAGATACGCAGTATTTT
TRBV7-9,.,.,TRBJ2-1,CASSLVGDEQFF,TGTGCCAGCAGCTTAGTAGGGGATGAGCAGTTCTTC
TRBV30,.,TRBD2,TRBJ2-5,CAWSVGLAGVETQYF,TGTGCCTGGAGTGTCGGACTAGCGGGGGTTGAGACCCAGTACTTC
TRBV4-1,few,TRBD1,TRBJ2-2,CASSQGNNRQGKGGELFF,TGCGCCAGCAGCCAAGGAAATAACCGACAGGGGAAAGGCGGGGAGCTGTTTTTT
TRBV6-5,.,.,TRBJ2-7,CASRLPGVPFLEQYF,TGTGCCAGCAGACTCCCGGGGGTCCCATTCCTGGAGCAGTACTTC
TRBV5-4,.,TRBD2,TRBJ2-1,CASSYGTSVEQFF,TGTGCCAGCAGCTATGGGACTAGCGTTGAGCAGTTCTTC
TRBV4-1,.,TRBD1,TRBJ1-5,CASSRTGSSNQPQHF,TGCGCCAGCAGCCGGACAGGGTCGAGCAATCAGCCCCAGCATTTT
TRBV28,.,.,TRBJ2-3,CASSLYSGLSSTDTQYF,TGTGCCAGCAGTCTGTATTCGGGACTGTCTAGCACAGATACGCAGTATTTT
TRBV7-9,once,TRBD1,TRBJ1-2,CASSWGQGPDYGYTF,TGTGCCAGCAGCTGGGGACAGGGCCCTGACTATGGCTACACCTTC
TRBV6-5,few,.,TRBJ2-7,CASSPHRGGGYEQYF,TGTGCCAGCAGTCCCCACAGGGGAGGTGGGTACGAGCAGTACTTC
TRBV30,once,.,TRBJ1-4,CAWSGRGVWEKLFF,TGTGCCTGGAGTGGACGGGGGGTTTGGGAAAAACTGTTTTTT
TRBV4-3,.,TRBD2,TRBJ2-2,CASSPYGGRPTGELFF,TGCGCCAGCAGCCCGTACGGGGGGAGACCTACCGGGGAGCTGTTTTTT
TRBV7-2,few,.,TRBJ2-1,CASSLAVRGGDDQFF,TGTGCCAGCAGCTTAGCTGTTCGTGGCGGGGACGATCAGTTCTTC